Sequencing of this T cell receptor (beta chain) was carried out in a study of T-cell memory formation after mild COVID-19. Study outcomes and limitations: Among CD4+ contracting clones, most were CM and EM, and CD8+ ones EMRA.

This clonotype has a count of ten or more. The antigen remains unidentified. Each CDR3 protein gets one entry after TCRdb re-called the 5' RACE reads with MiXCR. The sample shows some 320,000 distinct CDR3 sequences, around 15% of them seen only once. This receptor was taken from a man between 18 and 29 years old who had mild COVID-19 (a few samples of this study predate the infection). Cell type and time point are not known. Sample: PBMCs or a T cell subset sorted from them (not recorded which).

As DNA, the CDR3 is TGCGCCAGCAGCCAAGATTTATGGCAGAACTATGGCTACACCTTC. Its protein product is CASSQDLWQNYGYTF. The chain combines TRBV4-3 with TRBJ1-2, with D hard to call. Germline V gene data show CDR1 as LGHNA and CDR2 as YSLEER. V lost 0 bases and J 2 bases, leaving 10 bases between the germline ends. The CDR3 consists of 15 residues.